This T cell receptor beta chain stems from a study of radiotherapy plus CTLA-4 blockade in lung cancer listed by TCRdb under 2018. Broadly, across the study: Objective responses occurred in approximately 19% of enrolled patients, and about 33% achieved disease control.

Findings and caveats that apply to the study as a whole: TCR clones derived from tumors expanded in peripheral blood after treatment with radiotherapy and ipilimumab. The strongest predictors of response were reported to be early dynamic shifts in blood T cell clones along with a rise in serum interferon-beta following radiation.

Library creation used the immunoSEQ multiplex PCR assay. TCRdb limited this immuneACCESS table to in-frame rearrangements with V and J called. A share of clones is missing; checked studies link under half to unresolved V genes, and the rest is unexplained. This sample is represented by 40,000 to 50,000 clones; 80% to 85% of them were singletons. The biggest ten clones account for 3.3% of the sample. The CDR3 goes from the cysteine to the phenylalanine over 14 residues. Only the CDR3 region is kept as DNA, spanning 42 bases read in frame from base 1. V is trimmed back by 10 bases and J by 0 bases, and the junction contains 6 bases that no gene match accounts for. CDR1 SNHLY and CDR2 FYNNEI are derived from the germline V gene. The study tested focal radiation therapy combined with CTLA-4 blockade (ipilimumab) in patients with chemo-refractory metastatic non-small-cell lung cancer. With respect to this clone: The antigen this receptor binds is unknown. Base-call qualities are not available, and no considerably larger clone is one nucleotide away.

This chain is built from TRBV2 and TRBJ2-3; 8 central nucleotides agree with TRBD2. The sequence derives from a human donor with non-small cell lung cancer who had stable disease on radiotherapy plus ipilimumab. Sequences were derived from peripheral blood, sampled from a patient treated with radiotherapy plus ipilimumab. Here is the DNA: TGTGCCACGGGAGGGGCGGCAAGCACAGATACGCAGTATTTT. Translated, this gives CATGGAASTDTQYF. Here the CDR3 is joined to the reference TRBV2 and TRBJ2-3 genes, and the full variable domain is: EPEVTQTPSHQVTQMGQEVILRCVPISNHLYFYWYRQILGQKVEFLVSFYNNEISEKSEIFDDQFSVERPDGSNFTLKIRSTKLEDSAMYFCATGGAASTDTQYFGPGTRLTVL.